A single sample gave rise to the 13 T cell receptor beta chains below, sequenced in a study of cytomegalovirus exposure and HLA in healthy donors. TCRdb's copy holds only in-frame clones and misses some; the assay was immunoSEQ multiplex PCR. This sample has about 240,000 clones; roughly 86% occur once, and the top ten carry less than 1.5%. Input material: PBMCs. These receptor sequences come from a woman aged 25-40 years in good health and CMV-seropositive.

The gene calls are TRBV5-1 and TRBJ2-1; D is perhaps TRBD1 (5 bases). CDR1 and CDR2 (germline): SGHRS, YFSETQ. The CDR3 has 14 amino acids. The V and J ends lost 4 bases and 7 bases respectively, with 15 bases between them. Here the CDR3 reads CASSPLNPGNEQFF. The CDR3 coding sequence is TGCGCCAGCAGCCCGTTAAATCCAGGGAATGAGCAGTTCTTC.

The CDR3 here is CASSGTSGRNEQFF. CDR3 DNA sequence: TGTGCCAGCAGCGGGACTAGCGGTCGGAATGAGCAGTTCTTC. The chain recombines TRBV6-5 with TRBJ2-1, with 11 bases identical to TRBD2. V was clipped by 6 bases and J by 7 bases; unmatched bases: 5. Germline loops: CDR1 MNHEY, CDR2 SVGAGI. The CDR3 covers 14 residues.

This chain links TRBV11-2 with TRBJ1-2, with 7 bases lining up with TRBD1. The CDR3 is 15 residues long. V shed 4 bases, J shed 8 bases, and the junction held 13 bases outside the gene matches. Germline V gives CDR1 SGHAT, CDR2 FQNNGV. CDR3 in amino acids: CASSSDAGGREGYTF. The CDR3 DNA follows: TGTGCCAGCAGCTCAGACGCAGGGGGAAGGGAGGGCTACACCTTC.

The gene calls are TRBV5-4 and TRBJ1-1; a weak D match, TRBD1 (6 bases). The germline CDR1 and CDR2 sequences are SGHNT and YYREEE (reference sequence). V gave up 4 bases and J gave up 2 bases, with 15 bases separating them. The CDR3 is made up of 15 amino acids. The CDR3 protein is CASSRPGQQNTEAFF. DNA for the CDR3: TGTGCCAGCAGCCGTCCGGGACAACAAAACACTGAAGCTTTCTTT.

This clone was counted between two and nine times. The V gene is TRBV19, the J gene TRBJ2-7; 8 nucleotides agree with TRBD2. CDR1 and CDR2 from the germline V gene are LNHDA and SQIVND (reference sequence). This CDR3 has 13 amino acids. V trimming: 8 bases; J trimming: 4 bases; junction bases outside the gene matches: 7. The CDR3 DNA reads TGTGCCAGTTCCGGGGCTAGCGGGTACGAGCAGTACTTC. It yields the protein CASSGASGYEQYF. The variable domain in full, completed from reference TRBV19 and TRBJ2-7, reads DGGITQSPKYLFRKEGQNVTLSCEQNLNHDAMYWYRQDPGQGLRLIYYSQIVNDFQKGDIAEGYSVSREKKESFPLTVTSAQKNPTAFYLCASSGASGYEQYFGPGTRLTVT.

V is TRBV7-3 and J is TRBJ2-6; possible D gene TRBD1, 5 bases. The CDR3 has 17 amino acids. Germline V gives CDR1 SGHTA, CDR2 FQGTGA. V shed 6 bases and J shed 4 bases, with 19 bases lying between them. The CDR3 DNA follows: TGTGCCAGCAGTACAGGACGTGCGGCGTTGGGGGCCAACGTCCTGACTTTC. Its translation is CASSTGRAALGANVLTF. Based on the CDR3 plus reference TRBV7-3 and TRBJ2-6, the full variable domain is GAGVSQTPSNKVTEKGKYVELRCDPISGHTALYWYRQSLGQGPEFLIYFQGTGAADDSGLPNDRFFAVRPEGSVSTLKIQRTERGDSAVYLCASSTGRAALGANVLTFGAGSRLTVL.

A single count supports this clone. V and J are TRBV29-1 and TRBJ2-2, with a weak D call TRBD2 (6 bases). This CDR3 comprises 13 residues. Germline CDR1 is SQVTM and CDR2 is ANQGSEA. V shed 7 bases and J shed 5 bases, with 14 bases lying between them. CDR3: CSAGERVTGELFF. Written as DNA, the CDR3 is TGCAGCGCCGGGGAGCGGGTTACCGGGGAGCTGTTTTTT.

This sequence joins TRBV28 and TRBJ1-4; 9 bases line up with TRBD1. V lost 5 bases, J lost 7 bases, and 8 bases stayed unmatched. The CDR3 is made up of 15 amino acids. The germline V gene has CDR1 MDHEN and CDR2 SYDVKM. CDR3 sequence reads: CASSPGGTGLEKLFF. The CDR3 DNA sequence: TGTGCCAGCAGTCCCGGGGGGACAGGGCTTGAAAAACTGTTTTTT.

This chain connects TRBV4-1 to TRBJ2-7; TRBD2 aligns across 8 bases. This CDR3 region has 16 residues. Per germline, CDR1 MGHRA and CDR2 YSYEKL. The ends lost 1 base at V and 5 bases at J; junction bases unmatched: 10. The CDR3 here is CASSQVGGRLQDEQYF. CDR3 bases: TGCGCCAGCAGCCAAGTTGGCGGGAGGCTCCAAGACGAGCAGTACTTC.

J is TRBJ2-1 and V is TRBV5-1, with 8 bases aligning to TRBD2. The CDR3 covers 15 residues. V shed 5 bases, J shed 2 bases, and the junction held 6 bases outside the gene matches. Germline CDR1 reads SGHRS; CDR2 reads YFSETQ. The CDR3 DNA sequence: TGCGCCAGCAGTCGGAATAGCGGGGCCTACAATGAGCAGTTCTTC. Its protein product is CASSRNSGAYNEQFF.

The chain has TRBV27 and TRBJ2-7; D perhaps matches TRBD2 (5 bases). The germline gives CDR1 MNHEY, CDR2 SMNVEV (reference sequence). The CDR3 is made up of 13 amino acids. Trimming took off 5 bases at V and 4 bases at J, with 12 bases between the two ends. The CDR3 coding sequence is TGTGCCAGCAGTAGAGCGGAGTTATACGAGCAGTACTTC. Translated: CASSRAELYEQYF.

The table lists this clone with a count of one. This sequence joins TRBV11-2 and TRBJ2-5, with a possible D match to TRBD2 (6 bases). Germline V gene data show CDR1 as SGHAT and CDR2 as FQNNGV. The CDR3 covers 15 residues. With 6 bases removed from V and 2 bases from J, the gap between germline ends came to 16 bases. The CDR3 nucleotides are TGTGCCAGCAGGAGGCCGGGAGTTACACAAGAGACCCAGTACTTC. Encoded protein: CASRRPGVTQETQYF.

This rearrangement joins TRBV7-9 to TRBJ2-7; TRBD2 aligns across 10 bases. The junction had 11 bases not matched to a gene; V was cut back by 5 bases and J by 4 bases. CDR1 is SEHNR, CDR2 FQNEAQ, per germline (reference sequence). The CDR3 covers 16 residues. CDR3 loop: CASSPRWTSGAYEQYF. In nucleotides, the CDR3 is TGTGCCAGCAGCCCCCGATGGACTAGCGGAGCTTACGAGCAGTACTTC.